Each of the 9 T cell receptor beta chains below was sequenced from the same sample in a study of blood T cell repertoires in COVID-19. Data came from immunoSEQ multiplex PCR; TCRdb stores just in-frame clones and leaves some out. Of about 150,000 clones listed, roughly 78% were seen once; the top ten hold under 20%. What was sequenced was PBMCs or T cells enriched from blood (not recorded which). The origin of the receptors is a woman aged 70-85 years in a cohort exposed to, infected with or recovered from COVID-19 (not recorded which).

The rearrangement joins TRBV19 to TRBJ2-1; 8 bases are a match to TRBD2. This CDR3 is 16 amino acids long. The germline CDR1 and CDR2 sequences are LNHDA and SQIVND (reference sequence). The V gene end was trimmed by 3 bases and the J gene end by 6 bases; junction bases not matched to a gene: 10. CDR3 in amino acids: CASSIHSGSKVNEQFF. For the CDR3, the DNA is TGTGCCAGTAGTATTCACAGCGGGAGTAAGGTCAATGAGCAGTTCTTC.

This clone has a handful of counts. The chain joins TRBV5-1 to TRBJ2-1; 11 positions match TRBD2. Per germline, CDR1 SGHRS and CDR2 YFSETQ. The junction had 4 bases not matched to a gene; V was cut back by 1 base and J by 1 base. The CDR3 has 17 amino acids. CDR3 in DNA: TGCGCCAGCAGCTTGACTAGCGGGAGTGTTTCCTACAATGAGCAGTTCTTC. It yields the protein CASSLTSGSVSYNEQFF.

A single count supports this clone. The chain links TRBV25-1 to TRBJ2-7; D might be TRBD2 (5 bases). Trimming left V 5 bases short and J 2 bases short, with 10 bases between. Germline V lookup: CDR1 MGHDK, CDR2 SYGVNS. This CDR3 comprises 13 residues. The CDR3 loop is CASSWTGTYEQYF. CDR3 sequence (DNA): TGTGCCAGCAGTTGGACTGGCACCTACGAGCAGTACTTC.

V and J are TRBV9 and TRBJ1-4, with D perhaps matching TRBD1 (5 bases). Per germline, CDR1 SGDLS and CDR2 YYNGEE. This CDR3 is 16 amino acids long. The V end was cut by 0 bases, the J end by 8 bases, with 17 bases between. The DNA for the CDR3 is TGTGCCAGCAGCGTAGGGGTCGGGGGAGGAGGAGAAAAACTGTTTTTT. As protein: CASSVGVGGGGEKLFF.

CDR3 sequence: CASSYSGGGNYEQYF. The DNA of the CDR3 is TGTGCCAGCAGTTACTCGGGCGGGGGAAACTACGAGCAGTACTTC. The V and J genes are TRBV6-5 and TRBJ2-7; 7 bases are a match to TRBD2. The CDR3 runs to 15 residues. The germline gives CDR1 MNHEY, CDR2 SVGAGI. V lost 0 bases to trimming and J lost 3 bases; unmatched junction nucleotides: 5.

The CDR3 nucleotides read TGTGCCAGCAGTGACGGGAACTATGGCTACACCTTC. Translation: CASSDGNYGYTF. This sequence joins TRBV5-5 and TRBJ1-2; no definite D call. Germline assignment: CDR1 SGHKS and CDR2 YYEKEE (reference sequence). This CDR3 has 12 residues. V lost 5 bases to trimming and J lost 2 bases, with 7 bases between them.

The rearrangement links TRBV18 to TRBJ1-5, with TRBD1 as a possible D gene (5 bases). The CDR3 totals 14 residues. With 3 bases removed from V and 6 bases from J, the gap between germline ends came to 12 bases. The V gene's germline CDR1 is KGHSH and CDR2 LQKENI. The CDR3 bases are TGTGCCAGCTCACCGGGGGGGGGTGGTCAGCCCCAGCATTTT. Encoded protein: CASSPGGGGQPQHF. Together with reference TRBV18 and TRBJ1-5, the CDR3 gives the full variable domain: NAGVMQNPRHLVRRRGQEARLRCSPMKGHSHVYWYRQLPEEGLKFMVYLQKENIIDESGMPKERFSAEFPKEGPSILRIQQVVRGDSAAYFCASSPGGGGQPQHFGDGTRLSIL.

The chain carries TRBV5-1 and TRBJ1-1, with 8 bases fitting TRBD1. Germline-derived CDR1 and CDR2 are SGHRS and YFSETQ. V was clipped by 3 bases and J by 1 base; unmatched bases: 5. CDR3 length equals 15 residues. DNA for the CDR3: TGCGCCAGCAGCTACCTCGGACAGGGGAACACTGAAGCTTTCTTT. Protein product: CASSYLGQGNTEAFF.

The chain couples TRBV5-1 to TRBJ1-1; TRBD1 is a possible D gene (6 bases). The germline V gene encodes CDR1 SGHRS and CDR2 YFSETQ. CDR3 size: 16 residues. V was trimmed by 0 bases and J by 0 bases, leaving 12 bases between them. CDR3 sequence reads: CASSLGSGTLNTEAFF. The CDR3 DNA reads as TGCGCCAGCAGCTTGGGGTCTGGGACACTGAACACTGAAGCTTTCTTT.